These 20 T cell receptor beta chains came from one sample sequenced in a study of blood T cell repertoires in COVID-19. The protocol was immunoSEQ multiplex PCR, while the TCRdb copy is restricted to in-frame clones and leaves out a portion. The profile covers some 290,000 clones, with about nine tenths appearing a single time and 11% taken by the ten largest. Sequencing was done on a sample of peripheral blood. These receptors were taken from a woman aged 25 to 39 with COVID-19, enrolled during active disease.

This clone was observed a single time. This chain joins TRBV15 and TRBJ2-4, with 9 bases aligning to TRBD2. The CDR3 has 18 residues. In germline, CDR1 is LNHNV, CDR2 YYDKDF (reference sequence). The trim removed 3 bases at V and 1 base at J, leaving 10 bases unmatched. Here the CDR3 DNA reads TGTGCCACCAGCAGGGAGACTAGCGGATCGAGGGCCAAAAACATTCAGTACTTC. Protein product: CATSRETSGSRAKNIQYF. The full variable domain, its missing parts supplied by reference TRBV15 and TRBJ2-4, is DAMVIQNPRYQVTQFGKPVTLSCSQTLNHNVMYWYQQKSSQAPKLLFHYYDKDFNNEADTPDNFQSRRPNTSFCFLDIRSPGLGDTAMYLCATSRETSGSRAKNIQYFGAGTRLSVL.

This clone was counted once. The chain couples TRBV18 to TRBJ1-2; D might be TRBD1 (5 bases). This CDR3 comprises 15 residues. Trimming shortened V by 6 bases and J by 2 bases, and 16 bases separated the two germline ends. Germline V CDR1 and CDR2: KGHSH, LQKENI. DNA of the CDR3: TGTGCCAGCTCCCCCTCGGGGGATAAGAACTATGGCTACACCTTC. Translated, it gives CASSPSGDKNYGYTF.

This chain joins TRBV27 and TRBJ1-3; perhaps TRBD1 as D (6 bases). Germline lookup yields CDR1 MNHEY and CDR2 SMNVEV (reference sequence). The CDR3 consists of 16 residues. V lost 6 bases, J lost 0 bases, and 15 bases lay in between. CDR3 DNA sequence: TGTGCCAGCAGACCCTTCGGACAGTACTCTGGAAACACCATATATTTT. Encoded protein: CASRPFGQYSGNTIYF.

This chain links TRBV7-9 with TRBJ2-3, with 8 bases lining up with TRBD1. This CDR3 contains 16 residues. Trimming at V came to 2 bases and at J to 6 bases, leaving 10 bases not matched to a gene. The germline V gene has CDR1 SEHNR and CDR2 FQNEAQ (reference sequence). The CDR3 here is CASSLHGRTGRDTQYF. DNA of the CDR3: TGTGCCAGCAGCTTACATGGACGGACAGGGAGGGATACGCAGTATTTT. Supplemented by reference TRBV7-9 and TRBJ2-3, the full variable domain reads DTGVSQNPRHKITKRGQNVTFRCDPISEHNRLYWYRQTLGQGPEFLTYFQNEAQLEKSRLLSDRFSAERPKGSFSTLEIQRTEQGDSAMYLCASSLHGRTGRDTQYFGPGTRLTVL.

The chain links TRBV29-1 to TRBJ1-2; 7 bases fit TRBD1. This CDR3 is 12 amino acids long. J lost 8 bases, V lost 6 bases, and 9 bases had no gene match. From germline, CDR1 is SQVTM and CDR2 ANQGSEA. The CDR3 DNA reads TGCAGCGTCCTCAGGGGGTCCTACGGCTACACCTTC. Amino acids: CSVLRGSYGYTF.

The V call is TRBV2, the J call TRBJ2-1, with a possible D match to TRBD2 (6 bases). V lost 2 bases, J lost 7 bases, and 12 bases lay in between. This CDR3 is built from 14 residues. Germline V gene data show CDR1 as SNHLY and CDR2 as FYNNEI. CDR3 coding DNA: TGTGCCAGCAGTGAAAGGGCGGGGAGGAATGAGCAGTTCTTC. It yields the protein CASSERAGRNEQFF.

The genes are TRBV7-9 and TRBJ2-7, with D possibly TRBD2 on 6 matching bases. Trimming pared 5 bases from V and 1 base from J, leaving 15 bases between. This CDR3 has 15 amino acids. Per germline, CDR1 SEHNR and CDR2 FQNEAQ (reference sequence). The CDR3 reads CASSRGMEGSYEQYF. CDR3 nucleotide sequence: TGTGCCAGCAGCCGAGGCATGGAGGGGTCCTACGAGCAGTACTTC.

The chain couples TRBV28 to TRBJ1-6, with no clear D. Per germline, CDR1 MDHEN and CDR2 SYDVKM. Trimming removed 4 bases at V and 10 bases at J, with 11 bases between. The CDR3 is 13 residues long. CDR3 in DNA: TGTGCCAGCAGTTCCCTAGACGTATCACCCCTCCACTTT. Translated: CASSSLDVSPLHF.

CDR3 amino acids: CATSMDGAVYGYTF. In nucleotides, the CDR3 is TGTGCCACCAGCATGGATGGGGCCGTCTATGGCTACACCTTC. The chain recombines TRBV15 with TRBJ1-2; maybe TRBD1 (5 bases). The germline V gene encodes CDR1 LNHNV and CDR2 YYDKDF (reference sequence). Deletions cut 4 bases from V and 4 bases from J, with 13 bases between. The CDR3 has 14 residues.

The rearrangement joins TRBV6-2 or TRBV6-3 to TRBJ2-3, with D unresolved. Germline assignment: CDR1 MNHEY and CDR2 SVGEGT. The CDR3 extends over 14 amino acids. The ends were cut back, 2 bases at V and 4 bases at J, with 10 bases in the middle. CDR3 sequence: CASSYVLVPDTQYF. The CDR3 DNA is TGTGCCAGCAGTTACGTCCTCGTCCCAGATACGCAGTATTTT.

The chain uses TRBV7-8 and TRBJ1-6; a weak D match, TRBD1 (5 bases). V was trimmed by 2 bases and J by 7 bases, leaving 9 bases between them. The CDR3 length is 14 residues. Germline values: CDR1 SGHVS, CDR2 FQNEAQ. CDR3 sequence: CASSLQTDNSPLHF. CDR3 nucleotides: TGTGCCAGCAGCTTACAGACAGACAATTCACCCCTCCACTTT. The whole variable domain, remainder taken from reference TRBV7-8 and TRBJ1-6, is GAGVSQSPRYKVAKRGQDVALRCDPISGHVSLFWYQQALGQGPEFLTYFQNEAQLDKSGLPSDRFFAERPEGSVSTLKIQRTQQEDSAVYLCASSLQTDNSPLHFGNGTRLTVT.

The rearrangement joins TRBV27 to TRBJ1-2; a weak D match, TRBD1 (6 bases). The ends were cut back, 6 bases at V and 2 bases at J, with 13 bases in the middle. CDR1 and CDR2 (germline): MNHEY, SMNVEV (reference sequence). The CDR3 runs 14 residues. The CDR3 DNA is TGTGCCAGCAGCTTAGGGGGGGGCAACTATGGCTACACCTTC. Protein: CASSLGGGNYGYTF.

V usage is TRBV28 and J usage is TRBJ2-7; TRBD1 aligns across 11 bases. Per the germline V gene, CDR1 is MDHEN and CDR2 is SYDVKM. The junction had 12 bases not matched to a gene; V was cut back by 5 bases and J by 6 bases. CDR3 length equals 16 residues. The CDR3 nucleotides read TGTGCCAGCAGTCCCACGGGGGGACAGGGGGACCGCGAGCAGTACTTC. This translates into CASSPTGGQGDREQYF.

The genes are TRBV11-3 and TRBJ2-1; 7 nucleotides align to TRBD1. The length of the CDR3 is 12 residues. Trimming removed 3 bases from V and 7 bases from J; junction bases left unmatched: 0. Germline CDR1 is SGHNT and CDR2 is YENEEA. DNA for the CDR3: TGTGCCAGCAGCTTGGACAGGAATGAGCAGTTCTTC. The encoded protein is CASSLDRNEQFF.

The chain links TRBV5-1 to TRBJ1-1, with D perhaps TRBD1 (5 bases). V was trimmed by 2 bases and J by 5 bases, leaving 13 bases between them. Germline values: CDR1 SGHRS, CDR2 YFSETQ. The CDR3 covers 14 residues. CDR3 loop: CASSLPGGGTEAFF. The CDR3 bases are TGCGCCAGCAGCTTACCCGGGGGTGGGACTGAAGCTTTCTTT.

V gene TRBV11-2 combines with J gene TRBJ2-1, with D possibly being TRBD2 (5 bases). This CDR3 has 15 residues. Trimming left V 6 bases short and J 5 bases short, with 17 bases between. Germline V gene lookup returns CDR1 SGHAT and CDR2 FQNNGV. This chain's CDR3 is CASSSVAAGNNEQFF. In nucleotides, the CDR3 is TGTGCCAGCAGTTCCGTCGCGGCCGGGAACAATGAGCAGTTCTTC.

This clone was seen a few times. V is TRBV27 and J is TRBJ2-3; the match to TRBD1 covers 7 bases. V shed 2 bases, J shed 2 bases, and the junction held 4 bases outside the gene matches. Germline V lookup: CDR1 MNHEY, CDR2 SMNVEV (reference sequence). The CDR3 has 15 residues. The CDR3 coding sequence is TGTGCCAGCAGTTTAAAGACAGGGACCACAGATACGCAGTATTTT. It yields the protein CASSLKTGTTDTQYF.

The chain couples TRBV7-9 to TRBJ2-5; the match to TRBD2 covers 9 bases. This CDR3 contains 15 residues. Germline V gene data show CDR1 as SEHNR and CDR2 as FQNEAQ (reference sequence). Germline trimming cut 5 bases from V and 2 bases from J; bases unmatched to any gene: 6. The CDR3 protein is CASSERAGGQETQYF. The DNA for the CDR3 is TGTGCCAGCAGCGAAAGGGCGGGGGGGCAAGAGACCCAGTACTTC.

For the CDR3, the DNA is TGTGCCAGCAGTTTATCCGGCAGGGAGGACTCTGAAGCTTTCTTT. This sequence encodes CASSLSGREDSEAFF. The chain couples TRBV27 to TRBJ1-1; perhaps TRBD1 as D (5 bases). V was trimmed by 0 bases and J by 6 bases, leaving 14 bases between them. This CDR3 has 15 amino acids. CDR1 is MNHEY, CDR2 SMNVEV, per germline (reference sequence).

The V call is TRBV7-9, the J call TRBJ1-2; TRBD1 is a possible D gene (6 bases). Germline CDR1 is SEHNR and CDR2 is FQNEAQ (reference sequence). Trimming pared 5 bases from V and 7 bases from J, leaving 14 bases between. CDR3 length: 13 residues. The CDR3 spells CASSSGTTAGYTF. The CDR3 region has the DNA TGTGCCAGCAGCAGTGGGACAACGGCTGGCTACACCTTC.